These 23 T cell receptor beta chains share one sample of origin, sequenced in a study of human T cells and chemical hapten exposure. Documented time point: patch test 3, about 24 weeks after DPC sensitization. Stated treatment: therapeutic diphenylcyclopropenone sensitization with weekly scalp DPC. TCRdb recomputed calls from the RACE reads with MiXCR, one row per CDR3 protein. The table includes 62,000 or so distinct CDR3 sequences, 8% to 13% detected once. The sample was whole blood, taken in connection with sensitization to the hapten diphenylcyclopropenone (DPC). The receptors were gathered from a woman in her twenties or thirties with alopecia areata. Some clones in this sample may be carry-over from other donors' samples.

The gene calls are TRBV6-5 and TRBJ2-3; D gene ambiguous. Trimming stripped 8 bases from V and 1 base from J, with 7 bases between. The CDR3 contains 12 residues. Germline-derived CDR1 and CDR2 are MNHEY and SVGAGI. The CDR3 DNA is TGTGCCAGCGGCCAGGGCACAGATACGCAGTATTTT. It encodes CASGQGTDTQYF.

This clonotype was detected ten times or more. The V call is TRBV5-6, the J call TRBJ1-5; TRBD1 matches at 9 bases. From germline, CDR1 is SGHDT and CDR2 YYEEEE. The V segment lost 2 bases and the J segment 6 bases; nucleotides outside the gene matches: 3. CDR3 length equals 14 residues. The DNA of the CDR3 is TGTGCCAGCAGCTTATCACAGGGGGCTCAGCCCCAGCATTTT. It yields the protein CASSLSQGAQPQHF.

There are many counts of this clonotype. V and J are TRBV15 and TRBJ2-3; D possibly corresponds to TRBD2 (6 bases). Trimming removed 1 base from V and 8 bases from J, with 19 bases in between. The CDR3 totals 16 residues. Looked up from germline, CDR1 is LNHNV and CDR2 is YYDKDF (reference sequence). The CDR3: CATSRGRGMQAGTQYF. CDR3 DNA: TGTGCCACCAGCAGAGGCCGGGGGATGCAGGCGGGTACGCAGTATTTT.

This clonotype was counted at least ten times. The rearrangement links TRBV20-1 to TRBJ2-3, with D hard to call. Germline values: CDR1 DFQATT, CDR2 SNEGSKA (reference sequence). With 5 bases removed from V and 2 bases from J, the gap between germline ends came to 5 bases. The CDR3 has 11 amino acids. Written as DNA, the CDR3 is TGCAGTGCTCTGCTCACAGATACGCAGTATTTT. Its translation: CSALLTDTQYF.

The rearrangement joins TRBV7-3 to TRBJ2-2; 7 positions match TRBD1. Germline assignment: CDR1 SGHTA and CDR2 FQGTGA. The CDR3 loop spans 14 amino acids. V dropped 6 bases and J dropped 5; count of bases not matched to a gene: 6. CDR3: CASRRQGGTGELFF. The CDR3 DNA follows: TGTGCCAGCAGAAGACAGGGCGGGACCGGGGAGCTGTTTTTT.

The chain recombines TRBV28 with TRBJ1-4; 7 bases line up with TRBD1. The CDR3 is 14 amino acids. Looked up from germline, CDR1 is MDHEN and CDR2 is SYDVKM. V lost 5 bases and J lost 4; bases outside the gene matches: 4. DNA for the CDR3: TGTGCCAGCAGTCCCGGACAGGTTAATGAAAAACTGTTTTTT. Amino acid sequence: CASSPGQVNEKLFF.

In this sample, this clonotype turned up many times. No conserved phenylalanine or tryptophan is present at the end of the CDR3, so a read error is the likely explanation. The limits of the CDR3 on the DNA are not certain, so only TCRdb's listed CDR3 is given. The rearrangement uses TRBV7-3 and TRBJ2-5; the table's D call TRBD2 went unverified against the DNA. The CDR3 has 11 amino acids, counting both end residues. Germline CDR1 SGHTA, CDR2 FQGTGA. The CDR3 sequence: CASSRGTSGSP.

At least ten counts were recorded for this clonotype. This chain uses TRBV30 with TRBJ2-7; D call uncertain. The CDR3 length is 16 residues. Looked up from germline, CDR1 is GTSNPN and CDR2 is SVGIG (reference sequence). V dropped 3 bases and J dropped 0 bases, with 18 bases sitting between them. CDR3 amino acids: CAWSPMGSLGSYEQYF. The CDR3 nucleotides read TGTGCCTGGAGCCCGATGGGCTCCCTAGGCTCCTACGAGCAGTACTTC.

This clonotype was detected only a few times. This chain connects TRBV11-1 to TRBJ2-3; TRBD2 matches 11 bases. The V and J ends lost 5 bases and 3 bases, in that order; junction bases with no gene match: 7. CDR1 SGHAT and CDR2 FQDESV come from the germline V gene (reference sequence). The CDR3 is 16 residues long. This CDR3 is CASSVIAGGPTDTQYF. As DNA, the CDR3 is TGTGCCAGCAGCGTGATAGCGGGAGGGCCAACAGATACGCAGTATTTT.

The table lists this clonotype with a few counts. The chain carries TRBV28 and TRBJ2-5; TRBD1 aligns across 7 bases. Germline V gives CDR1 MDHEN, CDR2 SYDVKM. There are 16 residues in the CDR3. J was trimmed by 0 bases and V by 5 bases; bases with no gene match: 9. The CDR3 is CASSTGTALDQETQYF. In DNA, the CDR3 is TGTGCCAGCAGTACCGGGACAGCCCTTGACCAAGAGACCCAGTACTTC.

The rearrangement joins TRBV20-1 to TRBJ1-6; tentative D call: TRBD1 (5 bases). Per the germline V gene, CDR1 is DFQATT and CDR2 is SNEGSKA (reference sequence). The CDR3 spans 14 residues. V lost 3 bases to trimming and J lost 9 bases, with 15 bases between them. The CDR3 here is CSARPMGVGSPLHF. CDR3 DNA: TGCAGTGCTAGGCCCATGGGGGTGGGTTCACCCCTCCACTTT.

This clonotype was detected a few times. The chain is built from TRBV7-2 and TRBJ2-3; 8 nucleotides match TRBD1. Trimming took 7 bases from V and 6 from J; bases not matched to a gene: 6. Per germline, CDR1 SGHTA and CDR2 FQGNSA. The CDR3 loop spans 13 amino acids. The CDR3, as DNA: TGTGCCAGCATCAAGGACAGGGCCGATACGCAGTATTTT. This sequence encodes CASIKDRADTQYF.

This clonotype has a handful of counts. The chain couples TRBV28 to TRBJ2-2; D remains ambiguous. The germline V gene encodes CDR1 MDHEN and CDR2 SYDVKM. V lost 6 bases and J lost 10, with 9 bases in between. The CDR3 covers 11 residues. CDR3 amino acids: CASSRLLELFF. The DNA of the CDR3 is TGTGCCAGCAGCCGCCTGCTGGAGCTGTTTTTT.

This rearrangement joins TRBV28 to TRBJ1-2; possible D gene TRBD1, 5 bases. This CDR3 contains 16 residues. Looked up from germline, CDR1 is MDHEN and CDR2 is SYDVKM. V lost 3 bases, J lost 4 bases, and 18 bases lay in between. CDR3 bases: TGTGCCAGCAGTTTTTGGGGCAGAGATGGCCCCTATGGCTACACCTTC. It yields the protein CASSFWGRDGPYGYTF.

The chain has TRBV7-2 and TRBJ2-7; weak D call: TRBD1 (5 bases). CDR1 is SGHTA and CDR2 is FQGNSA in the germline V gene. The CDR3 extends over 15 amino acids. Trimming removed 4 bases at V and 5 bases at J, with 18 bases between. The CDR3 bases are TGTGCCAGCAGCTCCCGAACAGGTTTTACCAACGAGCAGTACTTC. Translation gives CASSSRTGFTNEQYF.

The chain couples TRBV20-1 to TRBJ2-7; D is perhaps TRBD2 (5 bases). Germline loops: CDR1 DFQATT, CDR2 SNEGSKA (reference sequence). The CDR3 runs to 13 residues. As DNA, the CDR3 is TGCAGCCCCGCAGGTTCGGGGTCCTACGAGCAGTACTTC. Amino acid sequence: CSPAGSGSYEQYF.

This clonotype has at least ten counts. J is TRBJ1-3 and V is TRBV20-1, with no clear D. The germline V gene has CDR1 DFQATT and CDR2 SNEGSKA (reference sequence). This CDR3 has 14 residues. The V end lost 0 bases, the J end lost 1 base, and 7 bases lay between the germline ends. Here the CDR3 reads CSARDHQSGNTIYF. The CDR3 bases are TGCAGTGCTAGAGATCATCAATCTGGAAACACCATATATTTT.

On this clonotype itself: At one boundary the junction diverges from the germline segment, which might be a read error. The gene calls are TRBV7-7 and TRBJ1-1; D unclear. The CDR3 spans 14 residues. Germline CDR1 and CDR2: SSHAT and FNYEAQ (reference sequence). CDR3 in DNA: TGTGCTAGCAGCCCGATCAGACCCAACACTGAAGCTTTCTTT. Its translation is CASSPIRPNTEAFF.

As DNA, the CDR3 is TGCAGCGTTTCTACAGGGGGCGGAACAGATACGCAGTATTTT. This translates into CSVSTGGGTDTQYF. V gene TRBV29-1 combines with J gene TRBJ2-3; TRBD1 matches 9 bases. The germline V gene encodes CDR1 SQVTM and CDR2 ANQGSEA. This CDR3 has 14 residues. Trimming at V came to 5 bases and at J to 3 bases, leaving 6 bases not matched to a gene.

Ten or more counts support this clonotype. This chain connects TRBV11-2 to TRBJ2-5; D uncertain. Trimming cost V 5 bases and J 3 bases, with 13 bases left between them. The CDR3 is 14 residues long. The germline CDR1 and CDR2 sequences are SGHAT and FQNNGV. The CDR3 sequence: CASSPGSGEETQYF. The CDR3 coding sequence is TGTGCCAGCAGCCCCGGGTCAGGAGAAGAGACCCAGTACTTC.

This clonotype was counted ten times or more. This chain links TRBV15 with TRBJ2-1, with 8 bases fitting TRBD2. CDR1 is LNHNV and CDR2 is YYDKDF in the germline V gene (reference sequence). J was trimmed by 7 bases and V by 0 bases; bases with no gene match: 8. The length of the CDR3 is 16 residues. In nucleotides, the CDR3 is TGTGCCACCAGCAGAGATCCAGCGGGAGCGGTAAATGAGCAGTTCTTC. This codes for CATSRDPAGAVNEQFF.

The J gene is TRBJ1-5, the V gene TRBV24-1, with D possibly being TRBD1 (5 bases). Trimming took 3 bases from V and 1 from J, leaving 12 bases between them. The germline gives CDR1 KGHDR, CDR2 SFDVKD. CDR3 length: 16 residues. The CDR3 here is CATSDSSWDSNQPQHF. Written as DNA, the CDR3 is TGTGCCACCAGTGATAGTTCTTGGGACAGCAATCAGCCCCAGCATTTT.

This clonotype has just a few counts. The chain recombines TRBV7-6 with TRBJ2-2; tentative D call: TRBD2 (5 bases). Trimming took off 5 bases at V and 1 base at J, with 8 bases between the two ends. Germline assignment: CDR1 SGHVS and CDR2 FNYEAQ. The CDR3 has 14 residues. The CDR3 DNA sequence: TGTGCCAGCAGCAAGGGAGTGAACACCGGGGAGCTGTTTTTT. This translates into CASSKGVNTGELFF.